Presented here are 10 T cell receptor beta chains from one specimen sequenced in a study of cytomegalovirus exposure and HLA in healthy donors. Some clones are missing from TCRdb's copy, which holds only in-frame ones; the method was immunoSEQ multiplex PCR. Among about 110,000 clones listed, nearly 97% were seen once. Sequenced material: PBMCs. The origin of the receptors is a woman aged 18-30 years in good health and CMV-seronegative.

This clone was observed once. The V and J genes are TRBV7-2 and TRBJ1-3; the D gene is possibly TRBD1 (6 bases). This CDR3 has 14 residues. Germline-derived CDR1 and CDR2 are SGHTA and FQGNSA. Trimming took 5 bases from V and 3 from J, leaving 11 bases between them. The CDR3 sequence is CASSARGFGNTIYF. CDR3 DNA sequence: TGTGCCAGCAGCGCCAGGGGTTTTGGAAACACCATATATTTT. Full variable domain (remainder filled in from reference TRBV7-2 and TRBJ1-3): GAGVSQSPSNKVTEKGKDVELRCDPISGHTALYWYRQSLGQGLEFLIYFQGNSAPDKSGLPSDRFSAERTGGSVSTLTIQRTQQEDSAVYLCASSARGFGNTIYFGEGSWLTVV.

This chain links TRBV7-3 with TRBJ2-3, with 8 bases aligning to TRBD1. Germline CDR1 and CDR2: SGHTA and FQGTGA. This CDR3 spans 15 amino acids. V shed 3 bases and J 1 base; nucleotides not matched to a gene: 3. The CDR3: CASSLTGVRTDTQYF. In nucleotides, the CDR3 is TGTGCCAGCAGCTTGACAGGGGTCCGCACAGATACGCAGTATTTT.

The rearrangement joins TRBV9 to TRBJ2-3, with D possibly TRBD2 on 6 matching bases. The CDR3 extends over 15 amino acids. The germline V gene encodes CDR1 SGDLS and CDR2 YYNGEE. Trimming stripped 3 bases from V and 6 bases from J, with 17 bases between. The CDR3 DNA is TGTGCCAGCAGCGCCCGTGGGGGGTACAGCGATACGCAGTATTTT. It translates to CASSARGGYSDTQYF.

The genes are TRBV6-5 and TRBJ1-2, with a tentative D call TRBD1 (6 bases). Trimming stripped 5 bases from V and 5 bases from J, with 15 bases between. This CDR3 has 14 amino acids. The germline V gene has CDR1 MNHEY and CDR2 SVGAGI. The CDR3 DNA sequence: TGTGCCAGCAGTCGACTCTGGGGGCCTTATGGCTACACCTTC. Encoded protein: CASSRLWGPYGYTF.

This clone was detected once. The chain carries TRBV2 and TRBJ2-7; D is undetermined. The CDR3 sequence is 14 residues long. CDR1 SNHLY and CDR2 FYNNEI come from the germline V gene. The germline V and J ends were trimmed by 8 bases and 0 bases, with 14 bases remaining between them. CDR3 sequence reads: CASGSLSSSYEQYF. In DNA, the CDR3 is TGTGCCAGCGGCAGTCTCTCCAGCTCCTACGAGCAGTACTTC.

This chain uses TRBV4-1 with TRBJ1-2; the match to TRBD1 covers 11 bases. V gave up 1 base and J gave up 4 bases; unmatched junction bases: 8. Germline CDR1 and CDR2: MGHRA and YSYEKL. The CDR3 covers 17 residues. The CDR3 loop reads CASSQVPGQGGTYGYTF. DNA for the CDR3: TGCGCCAGCAGCCAAGTGCCGGGACAGGGGGGAACCTATGGCTACACCTTC.

The chain carries TRBV30 and TRBJ1-2, with D perhaps matching TRBD1 (6 bases). V dropped 0 bases and J dropped 4 bases, with 12 bases sitting between them. CDR3 length: 14 residues. CDR1 GTSNPN and CDR2 SVGIG come from the germline V gene (reference sequence). The CDR3: CAWSVGTGPYGYTF. The CDR3 coding sequence is TGTGCCTGGAGTGTAGGTACAGGGCCCTATGGCTACACCTTC.

V usage is TRBV5-6 and J usage is TRBJ1-1; TRBD1 matches at 8 bases. V gave up 5 bases and J gave up 7 bases; unmatched junction bases: 4. This CDR3 has 12 amino acids. Germline V gene lookup returns CDR1 SGHDT and CDR2 YYEEEE. CDR3 protein: CASSRQGLEAFF. CDR3 in DNA: TGTGCCAGCAGTCGACAGGGGCTTGAAGCTTTCTTT.

This clone was detected only once. The V and J genes are TRBV19 and TRBJ1-2; 9 nucleotides match TRBD1. This CDR3 contains 15 residues. J was trimmed by 1 base and V by 5 bases; bases with no gene match: 5. Germline V gene data show CDR1 as LNHDA and CDR2 as SQIVND (reference sequence). The CDR3 DNA reads as TGTGCCAGTAGTGCCCCGGACAGGGGTAACTATGGCTACACCTTC. This sequence encodes CASSAPDRGNYGYTF.

The rearrangement joins TRBV11-1 to TRBJ1-1, with TRBD1 matching 7 bases. The V and J ends lost 5 bases and 8 bases, in that order; junction bases with no gene match: 5. CDR3 length: 12 amino acids. The germline gives CDR1 SGHAT, CDR2 FQDESV (reference sequence). DNA of the CDR3: TGTGCCAGCAGCCGACAGGGCGTAGAAGCTTTCTTT. It translates to CASSRQGVEAFF.